The 4 T cell receptor beta chains presented below share a single source sample, sequenced in a study of T cell responses to AZD1222 COVID-19 vaccine. TCRdb's table, derived via immunoSEQ multiplex PCR, lists solely in-frame clones and lacks some. The profile covers just under 95,000 clones, with around 86% appearing a single time and roughly a tenth taken by the ten largest. Here the sequenced sample was peripheral blood, taken on day 0 of AZD1222 vaccination. These receptors all stem from an adult in good health.

The CDR3, as DNA: TGTGCCAGCAGCTTAAGGTCTAGCCGCAACTCCTACAATGAGCAGTTCTTC. Its translation is CASSLRSSRNSYNEQFF. This chain links TRBV7-2 with TRBJ2-1; tentatively, D is TRBD2 (5 bases). The germline gives CDR1 SGHTA, CDR2 FQGNSA. V was cut by 2 bases and J by 0 bases, with 14 bases left in between. The CDR3 runs 17 residues. Full variable domain (outside the CDR3, taken from reference TRBV7-2 and TRBJ2-1): GAGVSQSPSNKVTEKGKDVELRCDPISGHTALYWYRQSLGQGLEFLIYFQGNSAPDKSGLPSDRFSAERTGGSVSTLTIQRTQQEDSAVYLCASSLRSSRNSYNEQFFGPGTRLTVL.

This rearrangement joins TRBV5-1 to TRBJ1-4, with a possible D match to TRBD1 (5 bases). CDR1 is SGHRS, CDR2 YFSETQ, per germline. V was clipped by 0 bases and J by 8 bases, with 11 bases between them. This CDR3 spans 14 amino acids. The CDR3 bases are TGCGCCAGCAGCTTGGAGGGACCGTGGGAAAAACTGTTTTTT. This encodes CASSLEGPWEKLFF.

This sequence joins TRBV5-1 and TRBJ2-5; D is possibly TRBD1 (6 bases). CDR3 length: 15 amino acids. Germline lookup yields CDR1 SGHRS and CDR2 YFSETQ. V lost 2 bases and J lost 1, with 12 bases in between. CDR3 sequence: CASSFQAGAQETQYF. The CDR3 bases are TGCGCCAGCAGCTTTCAGGCAGGGGCCCAAGAGACCCAGTACTTC.

This chain joins TRBV15 and TRBJ1-4; D remains ambiguous. CDR1 LNHNV and CDR2 YYDKDF come from the germline V gene (reference sequence). Trimming took 0 bases from V and 8 from J, leaving 7 bases between them. The CDR3 covers 13 residues. The CDR3 is CATSRDPGEKLFF. The CDR3 DNA sequence: TGTGCCACCAGCAGAGATCCCGGGGAAAAACTGTTTTTT. Based on the CDR3 plus reference TRBV15 and TRBJ1-4, the full variable domain is DAMVIQNPRYQVTQFGKPVTLSCSQTLNHNVMYWYQQKSSQAPKLLFHYYDKDFNNEADTPDNFQSRRPNTSFCFLDIRSPGLGDTAMYLCATSRDPGEKLFFGSGTQLSVL.